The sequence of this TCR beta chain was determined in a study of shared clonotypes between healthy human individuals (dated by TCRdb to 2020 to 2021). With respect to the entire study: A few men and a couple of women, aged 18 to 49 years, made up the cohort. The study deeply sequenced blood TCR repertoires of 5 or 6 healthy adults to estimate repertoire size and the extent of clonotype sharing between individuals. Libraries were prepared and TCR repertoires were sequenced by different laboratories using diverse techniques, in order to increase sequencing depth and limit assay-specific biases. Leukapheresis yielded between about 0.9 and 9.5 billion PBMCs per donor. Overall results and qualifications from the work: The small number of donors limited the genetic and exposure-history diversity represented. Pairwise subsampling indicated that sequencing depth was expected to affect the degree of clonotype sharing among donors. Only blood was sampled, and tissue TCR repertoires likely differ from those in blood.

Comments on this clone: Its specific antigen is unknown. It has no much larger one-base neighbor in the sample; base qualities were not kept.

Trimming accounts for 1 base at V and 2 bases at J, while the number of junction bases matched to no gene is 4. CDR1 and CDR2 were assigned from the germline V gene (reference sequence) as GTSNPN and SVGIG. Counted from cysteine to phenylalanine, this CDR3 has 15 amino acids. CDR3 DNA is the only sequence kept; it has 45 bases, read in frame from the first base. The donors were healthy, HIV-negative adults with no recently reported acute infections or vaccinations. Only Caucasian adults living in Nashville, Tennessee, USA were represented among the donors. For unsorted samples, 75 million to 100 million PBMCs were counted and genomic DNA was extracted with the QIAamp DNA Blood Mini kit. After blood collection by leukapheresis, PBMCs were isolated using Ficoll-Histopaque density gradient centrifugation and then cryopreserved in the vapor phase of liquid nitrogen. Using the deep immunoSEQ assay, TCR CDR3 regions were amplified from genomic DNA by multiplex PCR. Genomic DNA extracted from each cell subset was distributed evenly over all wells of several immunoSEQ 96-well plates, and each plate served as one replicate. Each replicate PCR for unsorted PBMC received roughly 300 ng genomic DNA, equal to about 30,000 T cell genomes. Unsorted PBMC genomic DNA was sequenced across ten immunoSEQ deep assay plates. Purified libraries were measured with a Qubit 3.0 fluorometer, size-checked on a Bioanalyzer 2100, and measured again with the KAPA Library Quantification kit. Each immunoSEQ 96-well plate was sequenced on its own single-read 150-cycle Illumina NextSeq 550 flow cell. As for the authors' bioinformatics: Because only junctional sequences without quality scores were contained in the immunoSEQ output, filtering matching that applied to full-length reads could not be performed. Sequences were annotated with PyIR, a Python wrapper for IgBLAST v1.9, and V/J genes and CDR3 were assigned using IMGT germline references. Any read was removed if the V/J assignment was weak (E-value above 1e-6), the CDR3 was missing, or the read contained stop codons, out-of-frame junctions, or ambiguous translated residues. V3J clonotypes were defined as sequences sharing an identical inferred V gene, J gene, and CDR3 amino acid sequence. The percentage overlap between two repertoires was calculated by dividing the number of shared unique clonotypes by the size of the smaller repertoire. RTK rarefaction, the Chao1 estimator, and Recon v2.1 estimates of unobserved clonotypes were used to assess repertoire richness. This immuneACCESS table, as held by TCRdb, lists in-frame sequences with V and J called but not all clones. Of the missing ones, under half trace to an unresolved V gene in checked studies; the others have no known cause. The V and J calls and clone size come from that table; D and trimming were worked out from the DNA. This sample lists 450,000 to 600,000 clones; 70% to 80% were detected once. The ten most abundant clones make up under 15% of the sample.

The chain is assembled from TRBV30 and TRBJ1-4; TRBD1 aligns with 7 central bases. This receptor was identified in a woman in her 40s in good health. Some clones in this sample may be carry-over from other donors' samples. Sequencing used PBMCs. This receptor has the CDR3 CAWSGGDSTNEKLFF. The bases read TGTGCCTGGAGTGGTGGGGACAGTACTAATGAAAAACTGTTTTTT. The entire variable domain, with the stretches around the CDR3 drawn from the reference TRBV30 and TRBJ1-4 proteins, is SQTIHQWPATLVQPVGSPLSLECTVEGTSNPNLYWYRQAAGRGLQLLFYSVGIGQISSEVPQNLSASRPQDRQFILSSKKLLLSDSGFYLCAWSGGDSTNEKLFFGSGTQLSVL.